The source of this TCR beta chain is a study of OX40 agonist ivuxolimab in advanced cancers. Study in general: Patients treated during dose escalation were battling hepatocellular carcinoma, melanoma, renal cell or head and neck cancer. Those enrolled were roughly 85% male, with a mean age of around 58 years and ages from roughly 20 to 90. Broader study findings: Relative to CD4+, CD8+ T cells held more expanded clones on average.

Turning to this clone: The target antigen is unknown.

Profiled with immunoSEQ multiplex PCR; TCRdb holds only in-frame clones, not every one. The sample includes under 80,000 clones, 90% seen only once; the top ten take 1.5% to 2%. The junction had 11 bases not matched to a gene; V was cut back by 7 bases and J by 4 bases. Germline V gene data show CDR1 as MDHEN and CDR2 as SYDVKM. The CDR3 is made up of 15 amino acids. At cycle 4 day 1, cycle 7 day 1, and baseline, blood was sampled. Sequenced here: CD4+ or CD8+ T cells sorted from blood, sampled in a trial of the OX40 agonist ivuxolimab. The receptor was isolated from an adult with an advanced solid tumor such as melanoma, head and neck, liver or kidney cancer. The chain joins TRBV28 to TRBJ2-7, with 9 bases fitting TRBD1. CDR3 in amino acids: CASNAPGTGLYEQYF. CDR3 coding DNA: TGTGCCAGCAACGCCCCCGGGACAGGGTTATACGAGCAGTACTTC.